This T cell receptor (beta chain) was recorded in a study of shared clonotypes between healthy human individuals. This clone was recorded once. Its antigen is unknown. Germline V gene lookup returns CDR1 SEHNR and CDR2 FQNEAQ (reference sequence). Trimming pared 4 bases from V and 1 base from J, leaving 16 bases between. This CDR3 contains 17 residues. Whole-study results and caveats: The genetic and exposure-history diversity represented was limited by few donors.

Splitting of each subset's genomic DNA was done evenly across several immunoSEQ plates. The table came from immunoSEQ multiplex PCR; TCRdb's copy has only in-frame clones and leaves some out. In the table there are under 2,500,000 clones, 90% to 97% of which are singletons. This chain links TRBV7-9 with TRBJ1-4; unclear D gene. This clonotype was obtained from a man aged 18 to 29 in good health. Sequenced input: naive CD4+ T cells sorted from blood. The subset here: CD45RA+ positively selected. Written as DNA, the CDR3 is TGTGCCAGCAGCTGGGGTCCGGGGAGGGAAACTAATGAAAAACTGTTTTTT. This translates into CASSWGPGRETNEKLFF. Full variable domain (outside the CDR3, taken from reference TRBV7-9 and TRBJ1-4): DTGVSQNPRHKITKRGQNVTFRCDPISEHNRLYWYRQTLGQGPEFLTYFQNEAQLEKSRLLSDRFSAERPKGSFSTLEIQRTEQGDSAMYLCASSWGPGRETNEKLFFGSGTQLSVL.